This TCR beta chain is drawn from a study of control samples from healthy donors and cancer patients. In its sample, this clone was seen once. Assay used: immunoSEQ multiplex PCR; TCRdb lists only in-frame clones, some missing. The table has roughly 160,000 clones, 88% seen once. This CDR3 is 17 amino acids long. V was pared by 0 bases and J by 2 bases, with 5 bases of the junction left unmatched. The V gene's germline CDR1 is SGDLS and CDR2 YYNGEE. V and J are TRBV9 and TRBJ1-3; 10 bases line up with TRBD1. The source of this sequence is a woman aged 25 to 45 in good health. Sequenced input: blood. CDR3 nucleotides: TGTGCCAGCAGCGTAGCGCCGGGGACAGGGGCTGGAAACACCATATATTTT. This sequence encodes CASSVAPGTGAGNTIYF.